This T cell receptor beta chain came from a study of regulatory T cells in long-lasting Graves disease (dated by TCRdb to about 2021). About the investigation overall: Newly diagnosed Graves' disease patients had taken antithyroid drugs for less than 3 months. Persistent Graves' disease patients were compared with newly diagnosed Graves' disease patients by peripheral blood TCR sequencing and RNA sequencing. The study took place in China and was registered as a clinical trial. A total of around 35 samples underwent TCR sequencing: about 13 from persistent and around 20 from newly diagnosed Graves' disease patients.

The library was prepared using multiplex PCR. TCRdb records Illumina HiSeq 4000 as the sequencer. CDR3 regions were amplified by Arm-PCR with iRepertoire HTBI primers to construct TCR beta libraries. Gel purification was performed on PCR products prior to sequencing. The authors' analysis ran thus. Gene usage analysis of CDR3 amino acid clonotypes used the roughly 60 TRBV and about 14 TRBJ segments found across samples. COPE and FqMerger were used to merge the filtered high-quality paired reads into contigs. Contigs were aligned with BLAST to IMGT TRBV, TRBD and TRBJ reference genes, and CDR3 was defined per IMGT. Any clonotype with a frequency above 0.1% was counted as a highly expanded clone. Shannon entropy was used to measure repertoire diversity, and the Gini coefficient was used to measure V-J evenness. Public clonotypes were defined as clonotypes shared by more than one individual. TCRdb handled the public reads itself, with Q25 trimming in fastp and clone calling in MiXCR, and kept productive beta chains. Records with the same CDR3 protein are collapsed into one entry carrying the most frequent genes and DNA. TCRdb's processing, not the study's, gives the V and J calls here. The sample data list around 480,000 distinct CDR3 sequences, and roughly 16% of these were observed just once. 10% to 15% of the sample is held by the ten biggest clonotypes.

The table lists this clonotype with many counts. Its antigen is not yet known. One base away there is no much larger clone; base qualities are not given. The time point label corresponds to: newly diagnosed GD, antithyroid drugs for less than 3 months. RNA was extracted from PBMCs in TRIzol for both TCR sequencing and RNA sequencing. The diagnosis of Graves' disease was made according to American Thyroid Association guidelines. Patients for the study were recruited at an endocrinology department in Xi'an, China. Each patient gave about 10 milliliters of peripheral blood, collected in an EDTA anticoagulant tube. Ficoll Paque Plus density gradient separation was used to isolate PBMCs, and no further T cell sorting was done. An Agilent 2100 Bioanalyzer and agarose gel were used to check RNA quality, while a NanoDrop 2000 measured RNA concentration. Study-level results and caveats: Only peripheral blood was studied, because thyroid tissue, the primary lesion, was inaccessible. Only the TCR beta chain was sequenced and analyzed. Patients with persistent disease shared more public clonotypes (approximately 2,500) than newly diagnosed patients did (more than 900). As a limitation, the authors acknowledged that the small sample size may reduce accuracy. Persistent Graves' disease patients showed lower TCR Shannon entropy and fewer highly expanded clones than newly diagnosed patients, suggesting clonal expansion.

The sample was also reused in another study, on T cells in Graves' hyperthyroidism and ophthalmopathy. As described in the second report: Stable Graves' hyperthyroidism was defined as the absence of progression to ophthalmopathy over 18 months of follow-up. The hyperthyroidism patients were between 18 and 65 years old and newly diagnosed, with a disease duration of less than 2 months. Patients with uncontrolled infections, other autoimmune diseases, pregnancy or lactation were excluded. Diagnoses were established on the basis of clinical symptoms, serum thyroxine and TRAb, thyroid ultrasound, and orbital computed tomography. For the first round of RT-PCR on the TCR CDR3, the HTBI primer set was used together with the Qiagen OneStep RT-PCR kit. Most expanded thyroid clonotypes (frequency above 0.001) were also found in blood, which suggests that blood repertoires may mirror thyroid immune responses. A model built on a 13 V-J signature distinguished ophthalmopathy from stable hyperthyroidism, reaching 85% to 90% sensitivity and about 81% specificity in cross-validation and 80%/75% in testing. In validation, progression to ophthalmopathy was predicted by the model with roughly 71% sensitivity and 72% to 85% specificity, a median of roughly six months before onset. To identify distinguishing TCR V-J signatures, a discovery cohort of about 95 patients was used, comprising 43 with Graves' ophthalmopathy and 57 with stable Graves' hyperthyroidism. An independent validation cohort of 18 to 20 hyperthyroidism patients and 15 or so patients who later progressed to ophthalmopathy tested prospective prediction of ophthalmopathy. The approximately 100 discovery patients were randomly split 7:3 into training and test sets. In about 6 Graves' hyperthyroidism patients, the study also compared T-cell repertoires from thyroid tissue with T-cell repertoires from blood. After blood sampling, hyperthyroidism patients were treated with methimazole at a starting dose of 30 mg daily, and ophthalmopathy patients were treated with high-dose intravenous methylprednisolone. A second multiplex PCR round built the libraries, followed by size selection and purification. The libraries were sequenced on an Illumina HiSeq2000 using paired-end 100 bp reads. SOAPnuke was used to process the raw data, removing reads that contained adapters or uncalled bases, had a mean Phred below 15, or lacked an exact match to the constant primer or identifier. COPE v1.2.5 was used to merge high-quality paired reads, and clonotypes were defined as unique nucleotide sequences. MiTCR v1.1 was used to align clonotypes to the IMGT TRBV, TRBD and TRBJ reference segments. Only V-J combinations with frequency above 0.0001, covering 99% to 99.2% of repertoires, were analysed. The TCS score was defined as the ratio of F50 (clonal expansion) to E x V (chaos), calculated using BLOSUM62-based TCRdist between CDR3 peptides within each V-J. Welch's t-statistics and random forest reduced 514 V-J features to roughly 13, which were used in a naive Bayes classifier (R e1071). Sample size was not statistically predetermined, and blinding of investigators to group allocation was not performed. The paper describes TCR Vbeta CDR3 sequencing of 140 or so peripheral blood samples, made up of 43 ophthalmopathy patients, around 73 hyperthyroidism patients and 17 progressor patients.

This clonotype was sampled from a man aged 35 to 55 with Graves disease. Donor details come from another sample of the same person, matched by shared clones. The sequences come from peripheral blood mononuclear cells (PBMCs), collected at new diagnosis, from a patient treated with antithyroid drugs.

The CDR3 sequence is CSAYNKVLGNEQFF. The DNA sequence is as follows: TGCAGTGCCTATAATAAGGTCTTGGGCAATGAGCAGTTCTTC. The chain links TRBV20-1 with TRBJ2-1; the D gene is not confidently resolved. Inclusive of the bounding cysteine and phenylalanine, the CDR3 is 14 residues long. Solely the CDR3 DNA is kept, with 42 bases framed from the first base. Trimming takes 6 bases from V and 6 bases from J, and the germline ends sit 18 bases apart. As encoded in the germline V gene (reference sequence), CDR1 is DFQATT while CDR2 is SNEGSKA.